A single TCR beta chain is shown here with its context. The antigen it recognizes is unknown. Base quality data are lacking; no much larger clone is found one base away. These data come from a study of blood T cell repertoires in COVID-19 (dated by TCRdb to 2019 to 2021). Study-wide context: Collaborator samples came from the United States, Italy and Spain and covered acute and convalescent phases of COVID-19. The material from the prospective study consisted of cDNA or gDNA derived from T cells, B-cell-depleted T cells, or PBMCs. The dataset comprised deeply sampled blood TCRbeta repertoires from subjects exposed to, actively infected with, or recovered from COVID-19. The repertoires were made available in a free public database intended to serve as a resource for research on the immune response to SARS-CoV-2. The samples were drawn from the first 160 participants of the ongoing ImmuneRACE study and from 950 to 1,500 subjects provided by 6 global collaborators. A de-identified subject ID, COVID-19 status, age in years and sex were almost always included in the sample metadata. HLA class I and class II types, where available, came from metadata supplied by the sample provider rather than from assay-based typing. What the authors observed across the whole study: The amount of clinical and demographic metadata varied by source and participant and was provided uncurated.

The immunoSEQ Assay, a bias-controlled multiplex PCR, was used to amplify TCRbeta CDR3 regions from genomic DNA. Processing in the source paper ran as follows. Within the assay, amplification of reference gene primers was used to estimate how many nucleated cells each sample contained. To quantify the absolute abundance of each unique TCRbeta CDR3 rearrangement, sequence reads were collapsed and filtered. For each sample, productive Simpson clonality was calculated by taking the square root of Simpson's diversity index across productive rearrangements. Not all clones reach the TCRdb copy of this immuneACCESS table, which keeps in-frame sequences only. Checked studies attribute under half of the gap to unresolved V genes and leave the rest unexplained. V and J calls and clone size are those listed in that table; D and trimming were worked out from the DNA. In this sample the table shows 180,000 or so clones, roughly 80% of which occur a single time. Of the sample, roughly 9.6% is held by the ten largest clones.

Enrolling through a virtual design, the prospective study's participants ranged in age from about 18 to 100 years and lived across roughly 23 United States geographic areas. In the prospective study, participants were assigned to cohorts based on the clinical history participants reported in a screening survey and a study questionnaire. ImmuneRACE Cohort 3 recovered participants were defined by two consecutive negative NP/OP PCR tests, healthcare professional clearance, or symptom resolution. In the prospective study, mobile phlebotomists collected whole blood, serum and a nasopharyngeal or oropharyngeal swab from each participant. Over an approximately 2-month period, participants in the prospective study had the option of providing additional blood draws and questionnaires. Prospective study blood samples were shipped either frozen or at room temperature before DNA extraction. The specimen sequenced was PBMCs or T cells enriched from blood (not recorded which). This TCR derives from a man aged 45-65 years who had recovered from COVID-19.

CDR3 reads: CASSRTDSSYEQYF. The DNA is TGTGCCAGCAGCCGGACCGACAGTTCCTACGAGCAGTACTTC. Recombination joined TRBV6-6 with TRBJ2-7; matching of 5 bases hints at TRBD1 as the D gene. CDR3 length: 14 amino acids, cysteine to phenylalanine. Of the read, only the CDR3 DNA is kept; its 42 bases are in frame from base 1. The V end loses 6 bases and the J end loses 1 base, and a stretch of 13 bases separates them. Sequences MNHNY (CDR1) and SVGAGI (CDR2) are obtained from the germline V gene (reference sequence).